This TCR beta chain was sequenced during a study of blood T cell repertoires in COVID-19. About the research overall: The origin of the acute and convalescent COVID-19 samples was the United States, Italy and Spain. T cells, B-cell-depleted T cells, or PBMCs provided the cDNA or gDNA that served as material.

Source study methods: Reference gene primer amplification gave nucleated cell count estimates. Data came from immunoSEQ multiplex PCR; TCRdb stores just in-frame clones and leaves some out. The D gene and trimming were derived from the DNA, and the V and J assignments and clone size from that table. Among fewer than 180,000 clones listed, over 65% were seen once. V was trimmed by 1 base and J by 6 bases, leaving 13 bases between them. This CDR3 is built from 16 residues. The germline gives CDR1 SGHVS, CDR2 FNYEAQ. The receptor comes from a man aged 65 to 79 with acute or convalescent COVID-19. V is TRBV7-6 and J is TRBJ1-6; D is ambiguous. Sequencing was carried out using peripheral blood. DNA for the CDR3: TGTGCCAGCAGCTTAGAGTCCGGGAATTCTAATTCACCCCTCCACTTT. Amino acid sequence: CASSLESGNSNSPLHF.